Given below is one TCR beta chain in context. The data stem from a study of CD8 T cells in Susac syndrome. Random-hexamer reverse transcription was applied to about 0.45 to 1 ug RNA. Amplification of TCR beta CDR3 across 54 Vbeta and 13 Jbeta was performed with immunoSEQ multiplex PCR. Each CDR3 protein gets one entry after TCRdb re-called the immunoSEQ multiplex PCR reads with MiXCR. The sample lists 180,000 or so distinct CDR3 sequences; about 94% were seen once. The CDR3 runs 11 residues. Germline CDR1 is GTSNPN and CDR2 is SVGIG (reference sequence). The V end was cut by 0 bases, the J end by 7 bases, with 6 bases between.

Sequencing was done on a sample of CD4+ T cells from PBMCs. The chain combines TRBV30 with TRBJ1-2, with D unresolved. This TCR came from a human donor in good health. Here the CDR3 reads CAWSVRGGYTF. Written as DNA, the CDR3 is TGTGCCTGGAGTGTACGAGGTGGCTACACCTTC.